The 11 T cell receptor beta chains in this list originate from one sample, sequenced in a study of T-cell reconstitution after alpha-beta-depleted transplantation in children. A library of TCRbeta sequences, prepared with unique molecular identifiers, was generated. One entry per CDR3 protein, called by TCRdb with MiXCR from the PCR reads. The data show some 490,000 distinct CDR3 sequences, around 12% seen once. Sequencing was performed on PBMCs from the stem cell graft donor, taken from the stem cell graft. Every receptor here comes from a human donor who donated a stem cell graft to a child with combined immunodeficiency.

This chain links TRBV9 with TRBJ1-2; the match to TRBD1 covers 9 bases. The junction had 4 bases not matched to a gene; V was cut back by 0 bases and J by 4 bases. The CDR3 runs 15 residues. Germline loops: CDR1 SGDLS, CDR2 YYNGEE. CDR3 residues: CASSVVGTGTYGYTF. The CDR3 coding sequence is TGTGCCAGCAGCGTAGTAGGGACAGGGACCTATGGCTACACCTTC. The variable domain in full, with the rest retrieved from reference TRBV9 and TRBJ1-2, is DSGVTQTPKHLITATGQRVTLRCSPRSGDLSVYWYQQSLDQGLQFLIQYYNGEERAKGNILERFSAQQFPDLHSELNLSSLELGDSALYFCASSVVGTGTYGYTFGSGTRLTVV.

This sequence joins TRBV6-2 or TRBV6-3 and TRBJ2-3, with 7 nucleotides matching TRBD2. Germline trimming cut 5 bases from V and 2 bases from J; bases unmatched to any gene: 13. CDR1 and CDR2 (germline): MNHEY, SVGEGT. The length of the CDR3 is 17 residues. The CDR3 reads CASSRISGISSTDTQYF. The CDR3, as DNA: TGTGCCAGCAGTCGAATCAGCGGGATTTCCTCCACAGATACGCAGTATTTT.

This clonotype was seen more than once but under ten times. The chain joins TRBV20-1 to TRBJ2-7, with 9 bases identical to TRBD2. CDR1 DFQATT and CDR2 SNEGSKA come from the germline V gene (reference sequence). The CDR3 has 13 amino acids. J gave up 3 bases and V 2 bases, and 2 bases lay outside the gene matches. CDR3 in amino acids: CSARLSGSYEQYF. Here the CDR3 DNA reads TGCAGTGCTAGACTTAGCGGGAGCTACGAGCAGTACTTC.

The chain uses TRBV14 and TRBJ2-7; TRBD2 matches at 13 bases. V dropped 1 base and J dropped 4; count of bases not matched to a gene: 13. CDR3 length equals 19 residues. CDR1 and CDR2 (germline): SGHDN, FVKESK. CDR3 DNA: TGTGCCAGCAGCCAAGGGGGGGGGACTAGCGGGAACCCGGATTACGAGCAGTACTTC. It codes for CASSQGGGTSGNPDYEQYF.

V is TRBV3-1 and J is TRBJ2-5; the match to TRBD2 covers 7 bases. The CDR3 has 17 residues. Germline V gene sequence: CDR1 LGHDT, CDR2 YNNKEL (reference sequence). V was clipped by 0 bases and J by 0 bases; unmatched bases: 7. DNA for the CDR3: TGTGCCAGCAGCCAAGATCTAGATAGCGGGTACCAAGAGACCCAGTACTTC. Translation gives CASSQDLDSGYQETQYF.

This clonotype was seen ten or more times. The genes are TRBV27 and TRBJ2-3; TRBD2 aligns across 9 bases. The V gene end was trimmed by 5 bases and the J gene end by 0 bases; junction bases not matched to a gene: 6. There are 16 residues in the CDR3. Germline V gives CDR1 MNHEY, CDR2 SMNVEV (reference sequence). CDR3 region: CASSPRLAESTDTQYF. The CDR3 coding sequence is TGTGCCAGCAGTCCCAGACTAGCGGAAAGCACAGATACGCAGTATTTT.

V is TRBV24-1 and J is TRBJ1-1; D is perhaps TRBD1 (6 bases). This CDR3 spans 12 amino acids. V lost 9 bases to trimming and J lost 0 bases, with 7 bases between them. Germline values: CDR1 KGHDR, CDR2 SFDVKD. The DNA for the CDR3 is TGTGCCACCGAGGGGGTGAACACTGAAGCTTTCTTT. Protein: CATEGVNTEAFF.

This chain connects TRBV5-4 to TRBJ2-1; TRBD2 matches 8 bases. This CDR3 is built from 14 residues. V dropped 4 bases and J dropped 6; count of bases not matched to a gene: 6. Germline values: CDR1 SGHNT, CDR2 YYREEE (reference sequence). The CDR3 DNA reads TGTGCCAGCAGCCCGGGACTAGACGCCAATGAGCAGTTCTTC. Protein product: CASSPGLDANEQFF.

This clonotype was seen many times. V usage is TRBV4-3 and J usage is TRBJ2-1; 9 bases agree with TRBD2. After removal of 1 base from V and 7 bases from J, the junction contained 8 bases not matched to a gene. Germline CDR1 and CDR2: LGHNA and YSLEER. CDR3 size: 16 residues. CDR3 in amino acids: CASSQASGRRANEQFF. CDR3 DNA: TGCGCCAGCAGCCAAGCGAGCGGGAGGAGGGCGAATGAGCAGTTCTTC.

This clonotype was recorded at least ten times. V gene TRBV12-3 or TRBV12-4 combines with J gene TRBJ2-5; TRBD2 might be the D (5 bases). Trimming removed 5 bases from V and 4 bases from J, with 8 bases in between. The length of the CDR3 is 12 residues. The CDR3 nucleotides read TGTGCCAGCAGTGAGGCGGGAGAGACCCAGTACTTC. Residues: CASSEAGETQYF.

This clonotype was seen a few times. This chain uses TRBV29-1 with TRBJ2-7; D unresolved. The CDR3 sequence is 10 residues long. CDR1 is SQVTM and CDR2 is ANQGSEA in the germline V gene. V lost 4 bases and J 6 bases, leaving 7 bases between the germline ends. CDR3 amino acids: CSVGEFEQYF. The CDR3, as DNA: TGCAGCGTTGGTGAATTCGAGCAGTACTTC.